This TCR beta chain is from a study of blood T cell repertoires in COVID-19. On the study more broadly: Specimens from acute and convalescent COVID-19 originated in the United States, Italy and Spain. PBMCs, B-cell-depleted T cells, or T cells were the source of the cDNA or gDNA that made up the material.

Sequenced by immunoSEQ multiplex PCR; TCRdb stores in-frame clones only, minus some. Among roughly 35,000 clones listed, approximately 82% were seen once. The CDR3 extends over 12 amino acids. Germline CDR1 is SGHNT and CDR2 is YYREEE (reference sequence). The junction had 2 bases not matched to a gene; V was cut back by 4 bases and J by 10 bases. This TCR derives from a woman aged 55 to 70 with acute or convalescent COVID-19. Sequenced sample: peripheral blood. This chain joins TRBV5-4 and TRBJ2-1; TRBD2 agrees at 10 bases. The CDR3 DNA follows: TGTGCCAGCAGCGGACTAGCGGCGGAGCAGTTCTTC. Its protein is CASSGLAAEQFF.